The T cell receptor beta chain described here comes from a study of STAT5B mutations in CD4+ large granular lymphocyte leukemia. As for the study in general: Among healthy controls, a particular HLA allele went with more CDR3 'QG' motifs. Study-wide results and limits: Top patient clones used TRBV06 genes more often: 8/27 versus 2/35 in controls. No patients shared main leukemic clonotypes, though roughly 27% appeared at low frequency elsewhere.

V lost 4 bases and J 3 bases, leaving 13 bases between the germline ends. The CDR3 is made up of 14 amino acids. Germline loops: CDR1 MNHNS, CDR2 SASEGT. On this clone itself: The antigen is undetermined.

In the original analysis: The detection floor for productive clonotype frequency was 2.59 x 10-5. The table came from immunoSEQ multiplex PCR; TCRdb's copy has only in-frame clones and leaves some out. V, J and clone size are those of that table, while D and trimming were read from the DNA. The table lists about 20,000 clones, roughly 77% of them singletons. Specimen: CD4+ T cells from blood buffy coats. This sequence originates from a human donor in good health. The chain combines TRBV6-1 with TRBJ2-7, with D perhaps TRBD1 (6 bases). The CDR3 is CASSVKARGYEQYF. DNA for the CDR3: TGTGCCAGCAGTGTCAAGGCCAGGGGCTACGAGCAGTACTTC.